These T cell receptor beta chains were read from a single sample in a study of beta chain features in type 1 diabetes. Repertoires were generated with immunoSEQ multiplex PCR, while TCRdb's copy carries only in-frame clones and drops some. The table has some 17,000 clones, less than 85% seen once. The sequenced material came from stem cell memory CD4+ T cells from blood. The receptors derive from a man aged 25-45 years with type 1 diabetes. CDR3s include the opening cysteine and the closing phenylalanine or tryptophan. A D gene is named only where the DNA matches it firmly. Size is omitted from some rows. Given values are once, few, many or a class for expanded clones.

TGCGCCAGCAGCTTCAACGGACTAGCGGGGAGCTCAGATACGCAGTATTTT,CASSFNGLAGSSDTQYF,-,TRBJ2-3,TRBD2,TRBV5-1
TGTGCCAGCTCGGCAGGGGGGAGCTCCTACGAGCAGTACTTC,CASSAGGSSYEQYF,-,TRBJ2-7,-,TRBV18
TGTGCCAGCAGTCGTAGACAGGGTCGGACTGAAGCTTTCTTT,CASSRRQGRTEAFF,once,TRBJ1-1,TRBD1,TRBV7-2
TGTGCCAGCAGCCTAACGGGAGCGGGGGGGCTAAAGCAGTACTTC,CASSLTGAGGLKQYF,-,TRBJ2-7,TRBD2,TRBV2
TGTGCCAGCAGTTTAGGCCATTTTGGGACAGTTAATCAGCCCCAGCATTTT,CASSLGHFGTVNQPQHF,few,TRBJ1-5,TRBD1,TRBV28
TGTGCCAGCAGTAAGTGGGACAGGGGAAATGAGCAGTTCTTC,CASSKWDRGNEQFF,-,TRBJ2-1,TRBD1,TRBV6-5
TGTGCCAGTAGTGGGCCCGGGACAGGTCTTCCCAATCAGCCCCAGCATTTT,CASSGPGTGLPNQPQHF,-,TRBJ1-5,TRBD1,TRBV19
TGTGCCAGCAGTTTGGCAGGGGCTGAGAAAGCTTTCTTT,CASSLAGAEKAFF,-,TRBJ1-1,-,TRBV6-5
TGTGCCAGCAGAGGGGATTATTCACCCCTCCACTTT,CASRGDYSPLHF,-,TRBJ1-6,-,TRBV6-5
TGTGCCAGCAGCTTACTGACCGGGACTACGGTCAATGAGCAGTTCTTC,CASSLLTGTTVNEQFF,-,TRBJ2-1,TRBD2,TRBV11-2
TGTGCCTGGAGTGTGTCAGGGGGCCCTGGAAACACCATATATTTT,CAWSVSGGPGNTIYF,-,TRBJ1-3,TRBD1,TRBV30
TGTGCCAGCAGTGAACAGGGACAGGGAAACACCGGGGAGCTGTTTTTT,CASSEQGQGNTGELFF,-,TRBJ2-2,TRBD1,TRBV2
TGCGCCAGCAGCTTTGAGGGCGCGGATGGCTACACCTTC,CASSFEGADGYTF,-,TRBJ1-2,-,TRBV5-1
TGCGCCAGCAGCTTGGCCCCTAGCGGGGGGGGCCAAGAGACCCAGTACTTC,CASSLAPSGGGQETQYF,-,TRBJ2-5,TRBD2,TRBV5-1
TGTGCCAGCAGCTTTCCCGGGACACCCCTCCACTTT,CASSFPGTPLHF,-,TRBJ1-6,-,TRBV5-4
TGCGCCAGCAGCTTGTTTGCTCTAGCGGGGGGGCCGTCCTACAATGAGCAGTTCTTC,CASSLFALAGGPSYNEQFF,-,TRBJ2-1,TRBD2,TRBV5-1
TGTGCCAGCAGCCCAAAGATGGTAGCTAGCACAGATACGCAGTATTTT,CASSPKMVASTDTQYF,-,TRBJ2-3,-,TRBV7-2
TGTGCCAGCAGCCCTACAGGGGGCGAAGGAAACACCATATATTTT,CASSPTGGEGNTIYF,-,TRBJ1-3,TRBD1,TRBV7-9
TGTGCCAGCAGCGTAGAGGGGACAGGCTCCTATAATTCACCCCTCCACTTT,CASSVEGTGSYNSPLHF,-,TRBJ1-6,TRBD1,TRBV9
TGTGCCAGCAGTTACTCTCCCCGGGGGAACACCGGGGAGCTGTTTTTT,CASSYSPRGNTGELFF,-,TRBJ2-2,-,TRBV6-5
TGCGCCAGCAGCCCGGGACAGGGCCCCTACGAGCAGTACTTC,CASSPGQGPYEQYF,-,TRBJ2-7,TRBD1,TRBV5-1
TGTGCCAGCAGCTTTAGCCGGAGCTCTGGAAACACCATATATTTT,CASSFSRSSGNTIYF,-,TRBJ1-3,-,TRBV7-9
TGTGCCAGCAGCCCCTTGGGACTAGCGGCTACCTACGAGCAGTACTTC,CASSPLGLAATYEQYF,few,TRBJ2-7,TRBD2,TRBV5-8
TGTGCCAGCAGTCTCAGCGGGGGGGCCGGAGAGACCCAGTACTTC,CASSLSGGAGETQYF,-,TRBJ2-5,TRBD2,TRBV6-5
TGTGCCAGCAGCGTTACAACTGGGGGGACTGAAGCTTTCTTT,CASSVTTGGTEAFF,-,TRBJ1-1,-,TRBV9
TGCGCCAGCAGTTACGGTCAAGAGACCCAGTACTTC,CASSYGQETQYF,-,TRBJ2-5,-,TRBV5-1
TGTGCCAGCAGTTACGTGCAGGGGGCCACAGATACGCAGTATTTT,CASSYVQGATDTQYF,-,TRBJ2-3,TRBD1,TRBV6-5
TGTGCCAGCAGCCCCAGGCCGGCCTACGAGCAGTACTTC,CASSPRPAYEQYF,few,TRBJ2-7,-,TRBV7-2
TGCGCCAGCAAGCCCGGGACAGCCAACGAAAACATTCAGTACTTC,CASKPGTANENIQYF,-,TRBJ2-4,TRBD1,TRBV5-1